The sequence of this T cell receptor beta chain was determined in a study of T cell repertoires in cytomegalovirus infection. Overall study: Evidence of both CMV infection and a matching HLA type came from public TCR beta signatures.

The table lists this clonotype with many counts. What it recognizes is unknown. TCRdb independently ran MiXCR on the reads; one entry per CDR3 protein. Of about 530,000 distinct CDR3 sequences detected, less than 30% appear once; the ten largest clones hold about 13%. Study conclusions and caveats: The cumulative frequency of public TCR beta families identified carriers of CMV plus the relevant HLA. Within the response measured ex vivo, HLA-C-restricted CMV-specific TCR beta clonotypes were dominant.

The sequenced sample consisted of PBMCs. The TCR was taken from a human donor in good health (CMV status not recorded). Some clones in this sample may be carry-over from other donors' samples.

CDR3 protein: CASSPPLAGHSNSPLHF. The CDR3 coding sequence is TGTGCCAGCAGCCCCCCCCTAGCGGGACATTCTAATTCACCCCTCCACTTT. This chain connects TRBV7-2 to TRBJ1-6; the D gene is possibly TRBD1 (6 bases). V was clipped by 5 bases and J by 6 bases, with 20 bases between them. The length of the CDR3 is 17 residues. CDR1 and CDR2 (germline): SGHTA, FQGNSA. Complete variable domain (other parts from reference TRBV7-2 and TRBJ1-6): GAGVSQSPSNKVTEKGKDVELRCDPISGHTALYWYRQSLGQGLEFLIYFQGNSAPDKSGLPSDRFSAERTGGSVSTLTIQRTQQEDSAVYLCASSPPLAGHSNSPLHFGNGTRLTVT.